A selection of T cell receptor beta chains follows, all from one sample in a study of OX40 agonist ivuxolimab in advanced cancers. Libraries were prepared by immunoSEQ multiplex PCR; TCRdb keeps only in-frame clonotypes and omits some of them. The sample carries around 67,000 clones, 70% to 90% recorded once. The specimen was CD4+ or CD8+ T cells sorted from blood, collected in a trial of the OX40 agonist ivuxolimab. The source of these receptors is an adult with an advanced solid tumor such as melanoma, head and neck, liver or kidney cancer. The CDR3 runs from the conserved cysteine through the conserved F or W. The order of the fields is D gene, V gene, J gene, clone size, CDR3 protein, CDR3 DNA. D genes are given only for firm matches. Part of the rows lack a size; the others show once, few, many or a class for expanded clones.

>TRBD1|TRBV5-4|TRBJ2-5|.
CASSSPRRGRYQETQYF
TGTGCCAGCAGCTCTCCGCGAAGGGGGCGTTACCAAGAGACCCAGTACTTC
>TRBD1|TRBV29-1|TRBJ1-1|once
CSVNKGQVATEAFF
TGCAGCGTAAATAAAGGACAGGTGGCCACTGAAGCTTTCTTT
>.|TRBV7-2|TRBJ2-7|few
CASSLEPSSYEQYF
TGTGCCAGCAGCTTAGAGCCCTCCTCCTACGAGCAGTACTTC
>TRBD1|TRBV10-3|TRBJ2-7|.
CAISPGQPYEQYF
TGTGCCATCAGTCCGGGACAGCCCTACGAGCAGTACTTC
>TRBD2|TRBV6-5|TRBJ2-5|.
CASSWTGTRQETQYF
TGTGCCAGCAGTTGGACCGGGACTAGACAAGAGACCCAGTACTTC
>.|TRBV9|TRBJ2-2|.
CASSVGPAGELFF
TGTGCCAGCAGCGTAGGACCCGCCGGGGAGCTGTTTTTT
>.|TRBV4-3|TRBJ1-3|.
CASSRLDRSSGNTIYF
TGCGCCAGCAGCCGGTTAGACAGGAGCTCTGGAAACACCATATATTTT
>.|TRBV4-3|TRBJ1-2|.
CASSQGGVLFPGQGYGYTF
TGCGCCAGCAGCCAAGGCGGTGTGTTGTTCCCGGGGCAGGGCTATGGCTACACCTTC
>.|TRBV6-5|TRBJ2-7|.
CASSYLSRETYEQYF
TGTGCCAGCAGTTACTTGAGCAGGGAGACCTACGAGCAGTACTTC
>.|TRBV5-6|TRBJ2-2|.
CASSFGLTNTGELFF
TGTGCCAGCAGCTTCGGACTGACGAACACCGGGGAGCTGTTTTTT
>TRBD1|TRBV10-3|TRBJ2-5|.
CAIRRQGRGDETQYF
TGTGCCATCAGGAGACAGGGCAGGGGAGATGAGACCCAGTACTTC
>.|TRBV7-2|TRBJ1-1|.
CASSFTPTGTKRNTEAFF
TGTGCCAGCAGCTTCACTCCGACGGGAACAAAGAGGAACACTGAAGCTTTCTTT
>.|TRBV7-9|TRBJ2-4|.
CASSSPLGPKNIQYF
TGTGCCAGCAGCAGCCCCCTTGGGCCCAAAAACATTCAGTACTTC
>TRBD1|TRBV19|TRBJ1-2|.
CASSMDRGNYGYTF
TGTGCCAGTAGTATGGACAGGGGGAACTATGGCTACACCTTC
>TRBD2|TRBV19|TRBJ2-3|.
CASSPSSGSSLYTQYF
TGTGCCAGTAGTCCAAGTAGCGGGAGTTCGCTGTATACGCAGTATTTT
>.|TRBV18|TRBJ1-3|.
CASSPNPPGAISGNTIYF
TGTGCCAGCTCACCTAACCCCCCGGGGGCAATCTCTGGAAACACCATATATTTT
>TRBD1|TRBV5-4|TRBJ1-2|.
CASSSQGARGYTF
TGTGCCAGCAGCTCACAGGGGGCTCGGGGCTACACCTTC
>TRBD1|TRBV28|TRBJ1-2|.
CASSPQGRTRGYGYTF
TGTGCCAGCAGCCCACAGGGGCGAACGAGGGGCTATGGCTACACCTTC
>TRBD1|TRBV5-1|TRBJ1-2|once
CASSLVPEGQGAYGYTF
TGCGCCAGCAGCTTGGTCCCTGAGGGGCAGGGGGCGTATGGCTACACCTTC
>.|TRBV5-4|TRBJ1-6|.
CASSLDLASYNSPLHF
TGTGCCAGCAGCTTGGACTTAGCCTCCTATAATTCACCCCTCCACTTT
>TRBD2|TRBV6-5|TRBJ2-5|.
CASQGLAGETQYF
TGTGCCAGTCAAGGGCTAGCGGGAGAGACCCAGTACTTC
>.|TRBV5-6|TRBJ2-3|.
CASSFVGRGSEDTQYF
TGTGCCAGCAGCTTCGTTGGCAGGGGTTCGGAAGATACGCAGTATTTT
>.|TRBV7-9|TRBJ1-1|.
CASSLLARGGRAFF
TGTGCCAGCAGCTTATTGGCTCGGGGGGGTCGAGCTTTCTTT
>.|TRBV5-4|TRBJ2-1|.
CASSPVSGDEQFF
TGTGCCAGCAGCCCGGTGAGCGGCGATGAGCAGTTCTTC
>TRBD1|TRBV18|TRBJ1-3|.
CASSPGTGGSGNTIYF
TGTGCCAGCTCACCCGGGACAGGGGGCTCTGGAAACACCATATATTTT
>TRBD1|TRBV27|TRBJ2-5|once
CASSLGTGQGFWEETQYF
TGTGCCAGCAGTCTAGGGACGGGACAGGGGTTTTGGGAAGAGACCCAGTACTTC
>.|TRBV10-3|TRBJ2-3|.
CAINREPSPQDTQYF
TGTGCCATAAACAGGGAGCCCTCACCTCAGGATACGCAGTATTTT
>TRBD1|TRBV5-1|TRBJ2-2|.
CASSLGTANTGELFF
TGCGCCAGCAGCCTGGGGACAGCGAACACCGGGGAGCTGTTTTTT
>TRBD1|TRBV10-3|TRBJ2-7|.
CAIRGQGQGVEQYF
TGTGCCATCAGGGGACAGGGCCAGGGGGTCGAGCAGTACTTC
>TRBD1|TRBV7-9|TRBJ2-7|few
CASSIQGARYSYEQYF
TGTGCCAGCAGCATACAGGGGGCCAGATATTCCTACGAGCAGTACTTC
>TRBD1|TRBV5-1|TRBJ1-6|few
CASSLGQGRNSPLHF
TGCGCCAGCAGCCTGGGACAGGGGCGGAATTCACCCCTCCACTTT
>TRBD1|TRBV6-5|TRBJ1-1|few
CASSKRQGLEAFF
TGTGCCAGCAGTAAGCGACAGGGGCTTGAAGCTTTCTTT
>TRBD1|TRBV5-4|TRBJ1-1|.
CASSPGQGGTEAFF
TGTGCCAGCAGCCCCGGACAGGGTGGGACTGAAGCTTTCTTT
>TRBD1|TRBV27|TRBJ1-2|few
CASGRQGPVGYTF
TGTGCCAGCGGAAGACAGGGGCCTGTCGGCTACACCTTC
>.|TRBV7-9|TRBJ1-2|.
CASSLARLRGYTF
TGTGCCAGCAGCTTAGCCAGGCTTCGGGGCTACACCTTC
>TRBD2|TRBV13|TRBJ2-3|.
CASSVGSGLAGFIHTQYF
TGTGCCAGCAGCGTGGGGTCGGGACTAGCGGGGTTCATACATACGCAGTATTTT
>.|TRBV7-2|TRBJ2-1|.
CASSKGRGVWSNEQFF
TGTGCCAGCAGCAAGGGGCGAGGAGTGTGGAGCAATGAGCAGTTCTTC
>TRBD1|TRBV7-8|TRBJ1-6|.
CASSLRPGQGTNSPLHF
TGTGCCAGCAGCCTGCGCCCGGGACAGGGGACTAATTCACCCCTCCACTTT
>.|TRBV19|TRBJ1-1|.
CASSIGTVNTEAFF
TGTGCCAGTAGTATAGGGACAGTAAACACTGAAGCTTTCTTT
>TRBD2|TRBV7-6|TRBJ2-1|.
CASSNYGVPGLASLRIYNEQFF
TGTGCCAGCAGCAACTATGGGGTCCCGGGACTAGCTTCACTACGGATTTACAATGAGCAGTTCTTC
>TRBD1|TRBV19|TRBJ1-2|few
CASMRHQGENYGYTF
TGTGCCAGTATGAGGCACCAGGGGGAAAACTATGGCTACACCTTC
>.|TRBV15|TRBJ1-2|.
CATSRDSRISNYGYTF
TGTGCCACCAGCAGAGATTCGCGGATTTCCAACTATGGCTACACCTTC
>TRBD1|TRBV4-3|TRBJ2-7|.
CASSRGTGGRSYEQYF
TGCGCCAGCAGCCGCGGGACAGGCGGACGGTCCTACGAGCAGTACTTC